This T cell receptor (beta chain) came from a study of T-cell reconstitution after alpha-beta-depleted transplantation in children. Germline V CDR1 and CDR2: SGHAT, FQNNGV. This CDR3 has 13 residues. V lost 5 bases, J lost 3 bases, and 3 bases stayed unmatched. Unique molecular identifiers were incorporated during preparation of the TCRbeta library. Using its own MiXCR run on the PCR reads, TCRdb lists one record per CDR3 protein. The sample carries about 200,000 distinct CDR3 sequences, approximately 17% recorded once. This clonotype was counted many times. What it recognizes is unknown. Broader study findings: TCRbeta diversity was high at day 60 in some patients (a result of surviving recipient T cells and thymic progenitors). In patients about two months after transplant, alpha-beta T cells reportedly arose from several hundred expanded graft clones. Fresh T-cell production supplied most of the T-cell counts and diversity seen one year after transplant.

The V gene is TRBV11-2, the J gene TRBJ1-1, with 7 bases matching TRBD1. The sequence was obtained from a male patient aged 2-15 years who had a stem cell transplant for acute lymphoblastic leukemia, so the T cells may come from the graft donor. This sample comprised PBMCs, mostly from graft donor cells, obtained 360 days after TCRalphabeta/CD19-depleted stem cell transplant. The CDR3 DNA is TGTGCCAGCAGCCAAGACAGGGACACTGAAGCTTTCTTT. Protein product: CASSQDRDTEAFF.